The 15 T cell receptor beta chains below all came from one sample that was sequenced in a study of neoadjuvant anti-PD-1 for oral cavity cancer. Repertoires were generated with immunoSEQ multiplex PCR, while TCRdb's copy carries only in-frame clones and drops some. The sample gives roughly 18,000 clones, roughly 72% of which show up once; approximately 2.7% is in the top ten. The sequenced sample was PBMCs, obtained before nivolumab (anti-PD-1) treatment. The receptors derive from a person aged 35 to 85 with oral cavity squamous cell carcinoma.

V gene TRBV6-1 combines with J gene TRBJ1-5, with 7 bases matching TRBD1. CDR3 length: 14 residues. Germline lookup yields CDR1 MNHNS and CDR2 SASEGT. V lost 7 bases to trimming and J lost 4 bases; unmatched junction nucleotides: 7. The CDR3 coding sequence is TGTGCCAGCAACCCGACAGGGTCAAATCAGCCCCAGCATTTT. It is translated as CASNPTGSNQPQHF.

This clone was detected a few times. The rearrangement uses TRBV28 and TRBJ2-1; D remains unclear. This CDR3 has 11 residues. V lost 3 bases and J 7 bases, leaving 4 bases between the germline ends. Germline CDR1 reads MDHEN; CDR2 reads SYDVKM. CDR3 sequence: CASSFVNEQFF. The CDR3 DNA follows: TGTGCCAGCAGTTTCGTGAATGAGCAGTTCTTC.

The V gene is TRBV10-3, the J gene TRBJ2-1, with D perhaps TRBD2 (6 bases). The CDR3 is 13 amino acids. Germline values: CDR1 ENHRY, CDR2 SYGVKD. Deletions cut 8 bases from V and 5 bases from J, with 13 bases between. The CDR3: CAISLKRDNEQFF. In nucleotides, the CDR3 is TGTGCCATCTCTCTAAAGCGGGACAATGAGCAGTTCTTC.

The gene calls are TRBV25-1 and TRBJ2-5; 10 bases fit TRBD1. The J call may be wrong; the DNA end is better matched by TRBJ2-7. The CDR3 is 15 residues long. CDR1 is MGHDK and CDR2 is SYGVNS in the germline V gene. CDR3 in amino acids: CASQERQGASYEQYF. The CDR3 DNA follows: TGTGCCAGTCAAGAGAGACAGGGGGCTTCCTACGAGCAGTACTTC.

The rearrangement joins TRBV6-5 to TRBJ1-1; D might be TRBD1 (6 bases). Trimming shortened V by 2 bases and J by 6 bases, and 16 bases separated the two germline ends. The CDR3 loop spans 15 amino acids. In germline, CDR1 is MNHEY, CDR2 SVGAGI. The chain's CDR3 is CASSYLRGDAAEAFF. The CDR3 DNA follows: TGTGCCAGCAGTTACCTGAGGGGGGACGCGGCTGAAGCTTTCTTT.

The rearrangement joins TRBV11-2 to TRBJ2-7; 11 bases fit TRBD2. CDR1 is SGHAT, CDR2 FQNNGV, per germline. The J segment lost 0 bases and the V segment lost 5 bases, leaving 6 bases of the junction unmatched. This CDR3 contains 16 residues. CDR3 DNA: TGTGCCAGCAGCGACCCGGGACTAGCGGCCTCCTACGAGCAGTACTTC. It is translated as CASSDPGLAASYEQYF. Full variable domain (outside the CDR3, taken from reference TRBV11-2 and TRBJ2-7): EAGVAQSPRYKIIEKRQSVAFWCNPISGHATLYWYQQILGQGPKLLIQFQNNGVVDDSQLPKDRFSAERLKGVDSTLKIQPAKLEDSAVYLCASSDPGLAASYEQYFGPGTRLTVT.

This sequence joins TRBV20-1 and TRBJ2-3; D gene unclear. V was pared by 3 bases and J by 5 bases, with 6 bases between. Germline V gene sequence: CDR1 DFQATT, CDR2 SNEGSKA (reference sequence). The length of the CDR3 is 11 residues. The CDR3 spells CSASLQDTQYF. The CDR3, as DNA: TGCAGTGCTAGCCTCCAAGATACGCAGTATTTT.

The V call is TRBV29-1, the J call TRBJ1-1; D unclear. The CDR3 consists of 12 residues. Trimming took 7 bases from V and 1 from J, leaving 10 bases between them. Germline assignment: CDR1 SQVTM and CDR2 ANQGSEA. CDR3 in amino acids: CSALWANTEAFF. For the CDR3, the DNA is TGCAGCGCCCTCTGGGCGAACACTGAAGCTTTCTTT.

This chain uses TRBV4-1 with TRBJ2-7, with D possibly being TRBD2 (6 bases). CDR3 length equals 15 residues. Germline lookup yields CDR1 MGHRA and CDR2 YSYEKL. V was pared by 4 bases and J by 4 bases, with 17 bases between. The CDR3 DNA follows: TGCGCCAGCAGCCCCCAACTAGCCAAGGCTTACGAGCAGTACTTC. Translating gives CASSPQLAKAYEQYF.

This clone has just a few counts. The chain employs TRBV14 and TRBJ2-7, with D perhaps given as TRBD1 or TRBD2 (5 bases each). V gave up 3 bases and J gave up 7 bases, with 10 bases separating them. The CDR3 is 12 amino acids. The germline V gene encodes CDR1 SGHDN and CDR2 FVKESK. This CDR3 is CASSHPWGEQYF. As DNA, the CDR3 is TGTGCCAGCAGCCACCCATGGGGGGAGCAGTACTTC.

V is TRBV19 and J is TRBJ1-5, with TRBD1 as a possible D gene (5 bases). V was clipped by 3 bases and J by 4 bases, with 7 bases between them. CDR1 is LNHDA and CDR2 is SQIVND in the germline V gene (reference sequence). The CDR3 loop spans 13 amino acids. The CDR3 DNA is TGTGCCAGTAGTATTGGGACGAATCAGCCCCAGCATTTT. Protein product: CASSIGTNQPQHF.

Only one count was recorded for this clone. CDR3 DNA: TGTGCCAGCAGTTACTCGACAGCCTTGGCGTTCTTC. Its protein is CASSYSTALAFF. This chain uses TRBV6-6 with TRBJ2-1, with D maybe TRBD1 (5 bases). Trimming pared 0 bases from V and 15 bases from J, leaving 12 bases between. The length of the CDR3 is 12 residues. The germline V gene has CDR1 MNHNY and CDR2 SVGAGI (reference sequence).

This clone was observed a few times. V usage is TRBV6-5 and J usage is TRBJ1-1; D possibly corresponds to TRBD1 (6 bases). This CDR3 has 14 residues. Germline V CDR1 and CDR2: MNHEY, SVGAGI. Trimming cost V 4 bases and J 1 base, with 10 bases left between them. The CDR3 reads CASSWQGRNTEAFF. The CDR3 DNA reads as TGTGCCAGCAGTTGGCAGGGGAGGAACACTGAAGCTTTCTTT.

This clone was recorded once. The V gene is TRBV10-3, the J gene TRBJ1-1; D is undetermined. Germline lookup yields CDR1 ENHRY and CDR2 SYGVKD. The length of the CDR3 is 14 residues. Trimming left V 8 bases short and J 1 base short, with 14 bases between. The CDR3 DNA reads TGTGCCATCTCCGAAGGATCCGGGAACACTGAAGCTTTCTTT. This encodes CAISEGSGNTEAFF.

The rearrangement joins TRBV30 to TRBJ1-2; 8 positions agree with TRBD1. There are 13 residues in the CDR3. Germline V gives CDR1 GTSNPN, CDR2 SVGIG (reference sequence). The J segment lost 3 bases and the V segment lost 3 bases, leaving 3 bases of the junction unmatched. The CDR3 nucleotides read TGTGCCTGGAGCGACAGGGGTGACTATGGCTACACCTTC. This encodes CAWSDRGDYGYTF.